Listed here are 28 T cell receptor beta chains from one sample, sequenced in a study of metastatic and nonmetastatic thyroid tumors. All patients reached thyroid surgery having received no treatment beforehand. With MiXCR, TCRdb called clones anew from the PCR reads. This sample carries tens of thousands of clones, 16% of them seen once, and the ten largest clones take around 6.5%. The specimen sequenced was blood. These receptors all stem from a male donor with papillary thyroid cancer or a benign thyroid nodule (not recorded which). Some clones in this sample may be carry-over from other donors' samples.

This clone was found a few times. The rearrangement links TRBV28 to TRBJ2-1; 13 positions agree with TRBD2. Germline CDR1 and CDR2: MDHEN and SYDVKM. This CDR3 spans 16 amino acids. The V and J ends lost 5 bases and 7 bases, in that order; junction bases with no gene match: 8. CDR3 sequence reads: CASSVPGLAGLNEQFF. DNA of the CDR3: TGTGCCAGCAGTGTACCGGGACTAGCGGGACTGAATGAGCAGTTCTTC.

The V call is TRBV6-2 or TRBV6-3, the J call TRBJ1-1, with D maybe TRBD1 (6 bases). Germline CDR1 is MNHEY and CDR2 is SVGEGT. V dropped 2 bases and J dropped 2 bases, with 18 bases sitting between them. The CDR3 runs to 17 residues. The CDR3 DNA reads as TGTGCCAGCAGTTACCCAACACAGGGTTGGACTAACACTGAAGCTTTCTTT. The encoded protein is CASSYPTQGWTNTEAFF.

This clone was found a few times. Its ends do not fully match the called genes, so a read error is possible. The gene calls are TRBV19 and TRBJ2-2; D gene uncertain. Germline CDR1 and CDR2: LNHDA and SQIVND (reference sequence). This CDR3 is built from 12 residues. CDR3 loop: CASSIPTWDLFF. Here the CDR3 DNA reads TGTGCCAGTAGTATCCCTACCTGGGATCTGTTTTTT.

This clone was seen at least ten times. This chain uses TRBV28 with TRBJ1-5; D call uncertain. Looked up from germline, CDR1 is MDHEN and CDR2 is SYDVKM. The CDR3 extends over 15 amino acids. V lost 2 bases and J 0 bases, leaving 8 bases between the germline ends. CDR3 sequence: CASSLDSNSNQPQHF. The CDR3 coding sequence is TGTGCCAGCAGTTTAGACTCTAATAGCAATCAGCCCCAGCATTTT.

The chain combines TRBV5-1 with TRBJ1-1; D ambiguous. The germline gives CDR1 SGHRS, CDR2 YFSETQ. The CDR3 consists of 13 residues. V dropped 0 bases and J dropped 3 bases, with 6 bases sitting between them. The CDR3 loop is CASSLERDTEAFF. The CDR3 nucleotides are TGCGCCAGCAGCTTGGAGCGGGACACTGAAGCTTTCTTT.

The rearrangement uses TRBV7-8 and TRBJ1-5, with 7 nucleotides matching TRBD1. CDR1 and CDR2 from the germline V gene are SGHVS and FQNEAQ. The length of the CDR3 is 13 residues. V was clipped by 7 bases and J by 6 bases; unmatched bases: 6. The chain's CDR3 is CASNPGGVQPQHF. The CDR3 DNA is TGTGCCAGCAATCCAGGGGGGGTTCAGCCCCAGCATTTT.

The sample holds many counts of this clone. The CDR3 DNA follows: TGTGCCTGGACAAACTGGGACAGTGGCTACACCTTC. Translation gives CAWTNWDSGYTF. The chain links TRBV30 to TRBJ1-2, with 7 bases that match TRBD1. The V segment lost 4 bases and the J segment 7 bases; nucleotides outside the gene matches: 6. Germline CDR1 and CDR2: GTSNPN and SVGIG (reference sequence). This CDR3 comprises 12 residues.

There are many counts of this clone. V gene TRBV2 combines with J gene TRBJ1-1; TRBD1 is a possible D gene (5 bases). V lost 6 bases, J lost 5 bases, and 10 bases lay in between. The V gene's germline CDR1 is SNHLY and CDR2 FYNNEI. The CDR3 length is 12 residues. The CDR3 protein is CASSGGRTEAFF. CDR3 DNA: TGTGCCAGCAGCGGGGGTCGGACTGAAGCTTTCTTT.

V and J are TRBV11-2 and TRBJ2-2; 7 positions match TRBD2. V lost 4 bases, J lost 4 bases, and 9 bases stayed unmatched. Germline CDR1 and CDR2: SGHAT and FQNNGV. The CDR3 contains 16 residues. The CDR3 reads CASSSKPSGVTGELFF. The CDR3 bases are TGTGCCAGCAGCTCAAAACCCAGCGGGGTCACCGGGGAGCTGTTTTTT.

V is TRBV9 and J is TRBJ2-7; 12 bases agree with TRBD2. After removal of 4 bases from V and 8 bases from J, the junction contained 4 bases not matched to a gene. Per germline, CDR1 SGDLS and CDR2 YYNGEE. The length of the CDR3 is 13 residues. CDR3 in DNA: TGTGCCAGCAGCCGACTAGCGGGAGATCAGCAGTACTTC. Translation gives CASSRLAGDQQYF.

This clone has ten or more counts. The V gene is TRBV20-1, the J gene TRBJ1-5; D not certain. Trimming left V 0 bases short and J 3 bases short, with 9 bases between. The CDR3 extends over 14 amino acids. Germline V gene data show CDR1 as DFQATT and CDR2 as SNEGSKA (reference sequence). This chain's CDR3 is CSAREWQPNQPQHF. The CDR3 region has the DNA TGCAGTGCTAGAGAGTGGCAGCCCAATCAGCCCCAGCATTTT.

This clone was observed at least ten times. Just one base apart from a much larger clone, this may be a read error. Other DNA sequences from this sample encode an identical CDR3 as well. V gene TRBV3-1 combines with J gene TRBJ1-2, with D possibly matching TRBD1 (5 bases). This CDR3 has 13 residues. CDR1 and CDR2 (germline): LGHDT, YNNKEL (reference sequence). V was clipped by 3 bases and J by 5 bases, with 10 bases between them. Here the CDR3 reads CASSQDTLYGYTF. CDR3 nucleotides: TGTGCCAGCAGCCAGGACACTTTATATGGCTACACCTTC.

By share of the sample, this clone is medium-sized. The V gene is TRBV12-3 or TRBV12-4, the J gene TRBJ1-3; D is unresolved. This CDR3 comprises 11 residues. V lost 4 bases and J 7 bases, leaving 5 bases between the germline ends. For the CDR3, the DNA is TGTGCCAGCAGTTCCGGGAACACCATATATTTT. This encodes CASSSGNTIYF.

The V call is TRBV28, the J call TRBJ2-2, with D possibly TRBD2 on 6 matching bases. Between the trimmed V and J ends, which lost 6 bases and 2 bases, there was a span of 13 bases. The CDR3 is 15 residues long. Germline V gives CDR1 MDHEN, CDR2 SYDVKM. In nucleotides, the CDR3 is TGTGCCAGCAGCTTGGGACTGCCTAACACCGGGGAGCTGTTTTTT. This translates into CASSLGLPNTGELFF.

The chain uses TRBV21-1 and TRBJ2-1; the table assigns TRBD2, which was not confirmed against the DNA. TRBV21-1 is a pseudogene segment. The CDR3 extends over 19 amino acids. The CDR3 DNA sequence: TGTGCCAGCAGACCTACCGGGATCGGCGTCATGAGCTCCTACAATGAGCAGTTCTTC. It translates to CASRPTGIGVMSSYNEQFF.

Many counts were recorded for this clone. V gene TRBV5-1 combines with J gene TRBJ2-5; D not certain. Trimming took off 3 bases at V and 4 bases at J, with 7 bases between the two ends. The CDR3 sequence is 12 residues long. Germline CDR1 and CDR2: SGHRS and YFSETQ. The CDR3 DNA reads as TGCGCCAGCAGCTACGACGGAGAGACCCAGTACTTC. Protein: CASSYDGETQYF.

At least ten counts were recorded for this clone. This chain connects TRBV14 to TRBJ2-1; 7 bases are shared with TRBD1. V dropped 3 bases and J dropped 2; count of bases not matched to a gene: 7. Germline loops: CDR1 SGHDN, CDR2 FVKESK. CDR3 size: 16 residues. CDR3 bases: TGTGCCAGCAGCCAGGCAAGGGGGCGCGCCTACAATGAGCAGTTCTTC. It yields the protein CASSQARGRAYNEQFF.

This clone occurred many times. This sequence joins TRBV5-4 and TRBJ2-1; 7 nucleotides match TRBD2. The junction had 10 bases not matched to a gene; V was cut back by 0 bases and J by 7 bases. CDR1 and CDR2 (germline): SGHNT, YYREEE (reference sequence). This CDR3 is 16 amino acids long. In DNA, the CDR3 is TGTGCCAGCAGCTTGGCCGCTAGCGGCGCGGGGAATGAGCAGTTCTTC. Residues: CASSLAASGAGNEQFF.

This chain uses TRBV3-1 with TRBJ2-1; tentatively, D is TRBD2 (5 bases). The CDR3 covers 16 residues. Deletions cut 11 bases from V and 3 bases from J, with 23 bases between. Germline CDR1 is LGHDT and CDR2 is YNNKEL (reference sequence). The CDR3 nucleotides are TGTGCCGGCGGCCCTGTAGGAGAAGGACTCTACAATGAGCAGTTCTTC. Protein: CAGGPVGEGLYNEQFF.

The chain combines TRBV3-1 with TRBJ2-3; the D gene is possibly TRBD1 (6 bases). The length of the CDR3 is 15 residues. Germline values: CDR1 LGHDT, CDR2 YNNKEL (reference sequence). Trimming removed 0 bases at V and 1 base at J, with 8 bases between. This CDR3 reads CASSQEGQGTDTQYF. CDR3 DNA: TGTGCCAGCAGCCAAGAGGGACAAGGCACAGATACGCAGTATTTT.

This clone was recorded at least ten times. This sample includes further DNA sequences coding for the same CDR3. The chain links TRBV18 to TRBJ2-1; D not certain. Trimming removed 2 bases from V and 6 bases from J, with 14 bases in between. This CDR3 region has 15 residues. CDR1 and CDR2 from the germline V gene are KGHSH and LQKENI. The CDR3 DNA reads as TGTGCCAGCTCACCAAGGTTGGGCGAGACCAATGAGCAGTTCTTC. Protein: CASSPRLGETNEQFF.

This clone has only a few counts. The rearrangement joins TRBV28 to TRBJ1-3; 9 bases fit TRBD1. Unmatched junction bases numbered 8, after V lost 6 bases and J lost 2 bases. Germline V gene data show CDR1 as MDHEN and CDR2 as SYDVKM. The CDR3 totals 16 residues. CDR3 in DNA: TGTGCCAGCAGAGGGACAGGGCCAGGGCCTGGAAACACCATATATTTT. Its protein product is CASRGTGPGPGNTIYF.

This clone is classed as medium-sized. The J gene is TRBJ2-2, the V gene TRBV7-3; 12 nucleotides agree with TRBD2. The junction had 11 bases not matched to a gene; V was cut back by 1 base and J by 2 bases. CDR3 size: 20 residues. Germline lookup yields CDR1 SGHTA and CDR2 FQGTGA. CDR3 bases: TGTGCCAGCAGCTTAAACCCTAGCGGGAGGGCCCTTACAAACACCGGGGAGCTGTTTTTT. Translating gives CASSLNPSGRALTNTGELFF.

This clone was recorded many times. V and J are TRBV14 and TRBJ2-7; D call uncertain. This CDR3 has 14 amino acids. The V gene's germline CDR1 is SGHDN and CDR2 FVKESK. Trimming removed 0 bases at V and 4 bases at J, with 10 bases between. The CDR3 nucleotides read TGTGCCAGCAGCCAAGAAGGTCTTGGGTACGAGCAGTACTTC. Translation: CASSQEGLGYEQYF.

This clone has ten or more counts. The rearrangement joins TRBV7-2 to TRBJ2-5, with 12 bases aligning to TRBD1. Looked up from germline, CDR1 is SGHTA and CDR2 is FQGNSA. The CDR3 loop spans 16 amino acids. V was clipped by 4 bases and J by 3 bases; unmatched bases: 6. The CDR3 DNA sequence: TGTGCCAGCAGCTCCACGGGACAGGGGGCCAAAGAGACCCAGTACTTC. Its translation: CASSSTGQGAKETQYF.

This chain uses TRBV11-3 with TRBJ2-7; 8 bases line up with TRBD2. Germline V gene lookup returns CDR1 SGHNT and CDR2 YENEEA. V lost 3 bases, J lost 4 bases, and 8 bases stayed unmatched. CDR3 size: 15 residues. The CDR3 coding sequence is TGTGCCAGCAGCTTCGGGCCTAGCGGGTTGTACGAGCAGTACTTC. This gives the protein CASSFGPSGLYEQYF.

This clone was picked up many times. Because it lacks the conserved phenylalanine or tryptophan at the end, this CDR3 is likely a read error. The chain has TRBV6-1 and TRBJ1-1, with unresolved D. Germline loops: CDR1 MNHNS, CDR2 SASEGT. The V gene lost 7 bases and the J gene lost 1 base, with 7 bases spanning the gap. This CDR3 comprises 12 residues. CDR3 coding DNA: TGTGCCAGCATTGCAGGGAACACTGAAGCTTTCCTT. This codes for CASIAGNTEAFL.

This clone is categorized as medium-sized. The chain is built from TRBV6-1 and TRBJ2-5; D not resolved. Germline V gives CDR1 MNHNS, CDR2 SASEGT. The CDR3 is 14 amino acids. Deletions cut 2 bases from V and 0 bases from J, with 7 bases between. Here the CDR3 reads CASSEWRNQETQYF. The CDR3 DNA follows: TGTGCCAGCAGTGAATGGCGGAACCAAGAGACCCAGTACTTC.